These 12 T cell receptor beta chains were sequenced from one sample in a study of T cell responses to AZD1222 COVID-19 vaccine (dated by TCRdb to the early 2020s). This specimen's time point label, interpreted: baseline before first vaccination. The library was made by the immunoSEQ multiplex PCR assay. The immuneACCESS repertoire file appears here via TCRdb, limited to in-frame rearrangements. These files lack a portion of the clones; in checked studies, under half of the deficit traces to unresolved V genes, and the cause of the others is not known. This sample lists 100,000 to 150,000 clones; about nine tenths were detected once. Just over 7% of the sample comes from the top ten. The material sequenced was peripheral blood, taken on day 0 of AZD1222 vaccination. These receptors all stem from an adult in good health.

This chain links TRBV5-1 with TRBJ2-7; D may correspond to TRBD1 or TRBD2 (5 bases each). The V end lost 2 bases, the J end lost 3 bases, and 15 bases lay between the germline ends. The CDR3 contains 15 residues. CDR1 SGHRS and CDR2 YFSETQ come from the germline V gene. The CDR3 here is CASSLYSGRNYEQYF. The CDR3 DNA is TGCGCCAGCAGCTTATATTCGGGACGGAACTACGAGCAGTACTTC.

V usage is TRBV6-5 and J usage is TRBJ1-1; D ambiguous. The CDR3 sequence is 14 residues long. CDR1 and CDR2 (germline): MNHEY, SVGAGI. V was cut by 2 bases and J by 5 bases, with 12 bases left in between. In DNA, the CDR3 is TGTGCCAGCAGTTACGACACAATTAGGACTGAAGCTTTCTTT. Amino acid sequence: CASSYDTIRTEAFF.

The chain couples TRBV6-2 or TRBV6-3 to TRBJ2-2; D is unresolved. Trimming shortened V by 0 bases and J by 7 bases, and 9 bases separated the two germline ends. This CDR3 spans 14 amino acids. Germline V CDR1 and CDR2: MNHEY, SVGEGT. DNA of the CDR3: TGTGCCAGCAGTTACTCGTATGGGAACGGGGAGCTGTTTTTT. Its translation: CASSYSYGNGELFF.

This chain connects TRBV7-9 to TRBJ1-1; D not resolved. In germline, CDR1 is SEHNR, CDR2 FQNEAQ (reference sequence). CDR3 length: 14 residues. Trimming took 1 base from V and 3 from J, leaving 9 bases between them. The CDR3 loop reads CASSLDGEDTEAFF. CDR3 nucleotide sequence: TGTGCCAGCAGCTTAGACGGGGAGGACACTGAAGCTTTCTTT. The full variable domain, completed using reference TRBV7-9 and TRBJ1-1, is DTGVSQNPRHKITKRGQNVTFRCDPISEHNRLYWYRQTLGQGPEFLTYFQNEAQLEKSRLLSDRFSAERPKGSFSTLEIQRTEQGDSAMYLCASSLDGEDTEAFFGQGTRLTVV.

The chain is built from TRBV29-1 and TRBJ2-5; 10 bases align to TRBD1. Trimming removed 7 bases from V and 5 bases from J; junction bases left unmatched: 4. The CDR3 has 12 residues. Germline-derived CDR1 and CDR2 are SQVTM and ANQGSEA. The CDR3 spells CSARGQGETQYF. The CDR3 bases are TGCAGCGCCCGGGGACAGGGGGAGACCCAGTACTTC.

This clone was detected only a few times. The V and J genes are TRBV30 and TRBJ2-1; TRBD1 aligns across 7 bases. The CDR3 loop spans 13 amino acids. V shed 1 base and J 9 bases; nucleotides not matched to a gene: 6. The germline CDR1 and CDR2 sequences are GTSNPN and SVGIG (reference sequence). The CDR3 loop is CAWSGQGTGEQFF. The CDR3 DNA is TGTGCCTGGAGTGGACAGGGAACGGGTGAGCAGTTCTTC.

The genes are TRBV9 and TRBJ2-7; the match to TRBD1 covers 7 bases. Germline CDR1 reads SGDLS; CDR2 reads YYNGEE. The CDR3 consists of 14 residues. Germline trimming cut 2 bases from V and 7 bases from J; bases unmatched to any gene: 9. DNA of the CDR3: TGTGCCAGCAGCGTTGGTACAGGGGTGTATGAGCAGTACTTC. As protein: CASSVGTGVYEQYF.

The chain joins TRBV10-3 to TRBJ2-6; no reliable D call. The CDR3 runs 17 residues. Germline V gives CDR1 ENHRY, CDR2 SYGVKD. V lost 0 bases, J lost 0 bases, and 9 bases lay in between. The CDR3 sequence: CAISESGRSSGANVLTF. The CDR3 region has the DNA TGTGCCATCAGTGAGTCAGGAAGGTCCTCTGGGGCCAACGTCCTGACTTTC.

In the case of this clone: This CDR3 is also generated by other DNA sequences in the sample. The chain combines TRBV2 with TRBJ1-3, with TRBD1 matching over 7 bases. The CDR3 sequence is 14 residues long. Germline V gene lookup returns CDR1 SNHLY and CDR2 FYNNEI. Germline trimming cut 3 bases from V and 3 bases from J; bases unmatched to any gene: 2. DNA for the CDR3: TGTGCCAGCAGTGAGGGGACAGTTGGAAACACCATATATTTT. This sequence encodes CASSEGTVGNTIYF.

This chain connects TRBV19 to TRBJ2-3, with 7 bases lining up with TRBD1. The V and J ends lost 7 bases and 0 bases, in that order; junction bases with no gene match: 4. CDR1 is LNHDA and CDR2 is SQIVND in the germline V gene (reference sequence). The CDR3 consists of 14 residues. Here the CDR3 reads CASKPGQSTDTQYF. The CDR3 nucleotides are TGTGCCAGTAAGCCGGGACAGAGCACAGATACGCAGTATTTT.

This chain links TRBV4-3 with TRBJ2-1; D gene unclear. Trimming took 0 bases from V and 11 from J, leaving 11 bases between them. The CDR3 sequence is 13 residues long. Germline loops: CDR1 LGHNA, CDR2 YSLEER. CDR3 loop: CASSQDMTKQQFF. CDR3 nucleotide sequence: TGCGCCAGCAGCCAAGATATGACGAAACAGCAGTTCTTC.

The gene calls are TRBV6-5 and TRBJ1-1; possible D gene TRBD1, 5 bases. CDR1 is MNHEY, CDR2 SVGAGI, per germline. V dropped 2 bases and J dropped 6 bases, with 16 bases sitting between them. CDR3 length: 15 amino acids. CDR3 nucleotides: TGTGCCAGCAGTTACCTCGGGGGGAAATGGTCTGAAGCTTTCTTT. Its translation is CASSYLGGKWSEAFF.